The next 27 T cell receptor beta chains were all read from a single sample in a study of T cell clones after liver transplantation. TCRdb's copy holds only in-frame clones and misses some; the assay was immunoSEQ multiplex PCR. The sample yields tens of thousands of clones, approximately 87% seen once. The source was CD8+ T cells from blood, collected 12 months after liver transplant. The origin of the receptors is a human patient who received a liver transplant. These T cells may partly come from the graft donor.

The genes are TRBV29-1 and TRBJ2-1; D call uncertain. The CDR3 runs to 14 residues. Between the trimmed V and J ends, which lost 5 bases and 0 bases, there was a span of 11 bases. Looked up from germline, CDR1 is SQVTM and CDR2 is ANQGSEA. Written as DNA, the CDR3 is TGCAGCGTTAACGGCGGAAGCTCCTACAATGAGCAGTTCTTC. Its translation: CSVNGGSSYNEQFF.

The chain joins TRBV5-4 to TRBJ1-2; a possible D gene is TRBD1 (5 bases). Per the germline V gene, CDR1 is SGHNT and CDR2 is YYREEE (reference sequence). V was trimmed by 4 bases and J by 8 bases, leaving 15 bases between them. The CDR3 runs 13 residues. The CDR3 loop is CASSPDTTGGYTF. The CDR3 nucleotides are TGTGCCAGCAGCCCGGACACAACAGGAGGCTACACCTTC.

The chain carries TRBV19 and TRBJ2-7; 9 positions agree with TRBD1. Germline trimming cut 1 base from V and 3 bases from J; bases unmatched to any gene: 4. Germline V gives CDR1 LNHDA, CDR2 SQIVND (reference sequence). This CDR3 has 15 residues. This CDR3 reads CASSIGGTGYYEQYF. DNA of the CDR3: TGTGCCAGTAGTATAGGGGGGACAGGGTACTACGAGCAGTACTTC.

This chain joins TRBV6-1 and TRBJ1-5; 10 nucleotides agree with TRBD1. Germline CDR1 MNHNS, CDR2 SASEGT. The CDR3 sequence is 15 residues long. With V trimmed by 3 bases and J by 1 base, 0 bases remained unmatched. CDR3: CASSEDRGSNQPQHF. The CDR3 DNA follows: TGTGCCAGCAGTGAGGACAGGGGGAGCAATCAGCCCCAGCATTTT.

The sample holds one count of this clone. Distinct nucleotide sequences in the sample also encode this CDR3. V usage is TRBV27 and J usage is TRBJ2-5; D unresolved. Germline V gene data show CDR1 as MNHEY and CDR2 as SMNVEV (reference sequence). There are 12 residues in the CDR3. The V end lost 2 bases, the J end lost 0 bases, and 1 base lay between the germline ends. The CDR3 sequence: CASSLNQETQYF. CDR3 DNA: TGTGCCAGCAGTTTAAACCAAGAGACCCAGTACTTC.

The chain links TRBV10-3 to TRBJ1-2; tentative D call: TRBD1 (5 bases). Trimming shortened V by 0 bases and J by 7 bases, and 15 bases separated the two germline ends. This CDR3 has 15 amino acids. Germline V lookup: CDR1 ENHRY, CDR2 SYGVKD. CDR3 sequence reads: CAISESRGELRGYTF. The CDR3, as DNA: TGTGCCATCAGTGAGTCCCGAGGGGAGTTACGTGGCTACACCTTC.

This clone has just one count. The J gene is TRBJ1-1, the V gene TRBV5-4, with no clear D. V was shortened by 4 bases and J by 4 bases, with 14 bases between the two germline ends. Germline CDR1 and CDR2: SGHNT and YYREEE (reference sequence). This CDR3 comprises 14 residues. The CDR3 DNA sequence: TGTGCCAGCAGCCCCGGCCCTGAGGGCACTGAAGCTTTCTTT. Translated: CASSPGPEGTEAFF.

The CDR3 region is CASSSWDTSTNEKLFF. In DNA, the CDR3 is TGTGCCAGCAGTTCCTGGGACACCTCAACTAATGAAAAACTGTTTTTT. This sequence joins TRBV28 and TRBJ1-4; D is possibly TRBD1 (6 bases). The V gene's germline CDR1 is MDHEN and CDR2 SYDVKM. V was clipped by 4 bases and J by 0 bases, with 12 bases between them. The CDR3 sequence is 16 residues long.

The rearrangement links TRBV9 to TRBJ2-5, with a possible D match to TRBD2 (5 bases). Germline V gene data show CDR1 as SGDLS and CDR2 as YYNGEE. V gave up 0 bases and J gave up 7 bases, with 13 bases separating them. This CDR3 is 14 amino acids long. CDR3 sequence reads: CASSVAPGMRTQYF. CDR3 DNA: TGTGCCAGCAGCGTAGCACCCGGGATGCGGACCCAGTACTTC. The full variable domain, in which reference TRBV9 and TRBJ2-5 provide the parts outside the CDR3, is DSGVTQTPKHLITATGQRVTLRCSPRSGDLSVYWYQQSLDQGLQFLIQYYNGEERAKGNILERFSAQQFPDLHSELNLSSLELGDSALYFCASSVAPGMRTQYFGPGTRLLVL.

CDR3 nucleotides: TGTGCCAGTAGTATTACAGGGGACCACAATGAGCAGTTCTTC. Its protein is CASSITGDHNEQFF. The chain combines TRBV19 with TRBJ2-1, with TRBD1 matching over 7 bases. J gave up 5 bases and V 3 bases, and 4 bases lay outside the gene matches. The CDR3 length is 14 residues. Germline V gene sequence: CDR1 LNHDA, CDR2 SQIVND (reference sequence).

The chain carries TRBV21-1 and TRBJ1-5; the table's D call, TRBD1, has no DNA check behind it. TRBV21-1 is tagged as a pseudogene. The CDR3 is 15 amino acids. CDR3 DNA: TGTGCCAGCAGCAGATTAGGGGTCGGGAATCAGCCCCAGCATTTT. Translating it yields CASSRLGVGNQPQHF.

The chain links TRBV4-1 to TRBJ2-7; a weak D match, TRBD1 (5 bases). Trimming stripped 4 bases from V and 5 bases from J, with 15 bases between. The CDR3 runs 14 residues. Germline lookup yields CDR1 MGHRA and CDR2 YSYEKL. The chain's CDR3 is CASSPGHGRDEQYF. The CDR3 region has the DNA TGCGCCAGCAGCCCCGGACATGGTCGGGACGAGCAGTACTTC.

This chain links TRBV27 with TRBJ1-1, with D possibly matching TRBD1 (5 bases). The CDR3 is 13 amino acids. CDR1 is MNHEY, CDR2 SMNVEV, per germline (reference sequence). V lost 3 bases and J lost 8, with 13 bases in between. CDR3 protein: CASSLTIRAEAFF. As DNA, the CDR3 is TGTGCCAGCAGTTTGACGATCAGGGCGGAAGCTTTCTTT.

The chain couples TRBV28 to TRBJ2-7, with 8 bases lining up with TRBD2. With V trimmed by 5 bases and J by 5 bases, 17 bases remained unmatched. Germline CDR1 is MDHEN and CDR2 is SYDVKM. CDR3 length: 17 residues. In nucleotides, the CDR3 is TGTGCCAGCAGTCCCCCGGTGGTGAGCGGGAGCTTCAACGAGCAGTACTTC. Translating it yields CASSPPVVSGSFNEQYF.

The chain joins TRBV9 to TRBJ2-2, with D uncertain. Trimming shortened V by 0 bases and J by 4 bases, and 7 bases separated the two germline ends. This CDR3 has 14 residues. CDR1 and CDR2 from the germline V gene are SGDLS and YYNGEE. CDR3 sequence: CASSVGYVTGELFF. The CDR3 DNA reads as TGTGCCAGCAGCGTAGGCTATGTCACCGGGGAGCTGTTTTTT.

The chain is built from TRBV5-6 and TRBJ2-4; D might be TRBD1 (6 bases). Trimming cost V 4 bases and J 12 bases, with 14 bases left between them. The CDR3 has 12 residues. Germline V gene lookup returns CDR1 SGHDT and CDR2 YYEEEE. CDR3 loop: CASSLQGAGQYF. CDR3 nucleotide sequence: TGTGCCAGCAGCCTACAGGGAGCCGGTCAGTACTTC.

The chain recombines TRBV11-2 with TRBJ2-3; TRBD2 might be the D (6 bases). Trimming left V 4 bases short and J 6 bases short, with 17 bases between. Germline CDR1 reads SGHAT; CDR2 reads FQNNGV. The CDR3 covers 15 residues. The CDR3 region has the DNA TGTGCCAGCAGCTCACTGAGCGGGCGTCGGGATACGCAGTATTTT. Protein sequence: CASSSLSGRRDTQYF. The variable domain in full, with the rest retrieved from reference TRBV11-2 and TRBJ2-3, is EAGVAQSPRYKIIEKRQSVAFWCNPISGHATLYWYQQILGQGPKLLIQFQNNGVVDDSQLPKDRFSAERLKGVDSTLKIQPAKLEDSAVYLCASSSLSGRRDTQYFGPGTRLTVL.

The chain joins TRBV7-6 to TRBJ1-5; D call uncertain. V lost 3 bases and J lost 5, with 11 bases in between. This CDR3 contains 14 residues. Germline V gene data show CDR1 as SGHVS and CDR2 as FNYEAQ. The CDR3 DNA follows: TGTGCCAGCAGCTTGGCAGAGTCAGATCAGCCCCAGCATTTT. Translating it yields CASSLAESDQPQHF.

The DNA for the CDR3 is TGTGCCAGCAGCGATACCACCGGACTCACCATATATTTT. Translation: CASSDTTGLTIYF. The V gene is TRBV6-1, the J gene TRBJ1-3; D remains ambiguous. This CDR3 has 13 amino acids. Per germline, CDR1 MNHNS and CDR2 SASEGT. V was clipped by 6 bases and J by 9 bases, with 15 bases between them.

This clone has just a few counts. The rearrangement uses TRBV7-8 and TRBJ2-7; 9 bases match TRBD1. Trimming at V came to 1 base and at J to 3 bases, leaving 10 bases not matched to a gene. This CDR3 is 17 amino acids long. Germline values: CDR1 SGHVS, CDR2 FQNEAQ. The CDR3 loop reads CASSLGIGQGNLYEQYF. The CDR3 DNA reads TGTGCCAGCAGCTTAGGAATAGGACAGGGGAACCTCTACGAGCAGTACTTC.

The chain couples TRBV4-1 to TRBJ2-7; no reliable D call. Germline CDR1 is MGHRA and CDR2 is YSYEKL. The V and J ends lost 1 base and 7 bases respectively, with 11 bases between them. CDR3 size: 13 residues. The CDR3 reads CASSQGNSGEQYF. In DNA form, the CDR3 reads TGCGCCAGCAGCCAAGGGAACTCCGGGGAGCAGTACTTC.

This clone was detected only a few times. The chain joins TRBV5-1 to TRBJ2-1; 7 bases are shared with TRBD2. The CDR3 is made up of 17 amino acids. V trimming: 0 bases; J trimming: 0 bases; junction bases outside the gene matches: 6. Germline V gene sequence: CDR1 SGHRS, CDR2 YFSETQ. CDR3: CASSLGVAGDSYNEQFF. Written as DNA, the CDR3 is TGCGCCAGCAGCTTGGGTGTAGCGGGTGACTCCTACAATGAGCAGTTCTTC. Full variable domain (outside the CDR3, taken from reference TRBV5-1 and TRBJ2-1): KAGVTQTPRYLIKTRGQQVTLSCSPISGHRSVSWYQQTPGQGLQFLFEYFSETQRNKGNFPGRFSGRQFSNSRSEMNVSTLELGDSALYLCASSLGVAGDSYNEQFFGPGTRLTVL.

The table lists this clone with a few counts. The V and J genes are TRBV2 and TRBJ2-5; D is ambiguous. The V and J ends lost 3 bases and 1 base respectively, with 6 bases between them. Germline CDR1 reads SNHLY; CDR2 reads FYNNEI. The CDR3 totals 13 residues. The CDR3 DNA sequence: TGTGCCAGCAGTGAGGGGTCCCAAGAGACCCAGTACTTC. This codes for CASSEGSQETQYF.

This clone was counted a single time. The chain carries TRBV7-9 and TRBJ1-4; D call uncertain. Germline V gene lookup returns CDR1 SEHNR and CDR2 FQNEAQ (reference sequence). CDR3 size: 18 residues. Trimming shortened V by 5 bases and J by 0 bases, and 19 bases separated the two germline ends. The CDR3 nucleotides read TGTGCCAGCAGCGCCCGACCTCGTGAGCGACCAACTAATGAAAAACTGTTTTTT. Translating it yields CASSARPRERPTNEKLFF.

The chain joins TRBV19 to TRBJ2-7; 7 bases are shared with TRBD1. The CDR3 is 14 residues long. The junction had 10 bases not matched to a gene; V was cut back by 9 bases and J by 2 bases. Germline V lookup: CDR1 LNHDA, CDR2 SQIVND (reference sequence). The CDR3 DNA reads TGTGCCAGCTCCGTGGGGGACAGAGCCTACGAGCAGTACTTC. Translation gives CASSVGDRAYEQYF.

This clone was observed a few times. The chain employs TRBV5-4 and TRBJ2-1; TRBD2 matches 10 bases. The CDR3 runs 15 residues. In germline, CDR1 is SGHNT, CDR2 YYREEE (reference sequence). Trimming at V came to 3 bases and at J to 4 bases, leaving 4 bases not matched to a gene. The CDR3 reads CASSSSGRSYNEQFF. DNA for the CDR3: TGTGCCAGCAGCTCTAGCGGGAGATCTTACAATGAGCAGTTCTTC.

The rearrangement links TRBV19 to TRBJ2-3; D not resolved. CDR1 and CDR2 from the germline V gene are LNHDA and SQIVND (reference sequence). Trimming took off 5 bases at V and 0 bases at J, with 9 bases between the two ends. This CDR3 region has 14 residues. This CDR3 is CASSDADSTDTQYF. CDR3 sequence (DNA): TGTGCCAGTAGTGATGCGGATAGCACAGATACGCAGTATTTT.